This is a list of T cell receptor beta chains from one sample in a study of cytomegalovirus exposure and HLA in healthy donors. The repertoire was sequenced with immunoSEQ multiplex PCR; TCRdb's copy has only in-frame clones and lacks some. This table holds about 250,000 clones, 70% to 90% found once. The sequencing input was PBMCs. The receptors derive from a girl aged 2-10 years in good health and CMV-seronegative. CDR3s include the opening cysteine and the closing phenylalanine or tryptophan. D genes are given only for firm matches. The size entry is marked missing in some rows and otherwise reads once, few, many or a size class.

CSSSLALQGDEQFF | TGTTCCAGCAGCTTAGCCCTTCAGGGTGATGAGCAGTTCTTC | - | TRBJ2-1 | TRBV7-9 | -
CASSLGWGGPPKDSGANVLTF | TGCGCCAGCAGCTTGGGATGGGGGGGGCCCCCTAAAGACTCTGGGGCCAACGTCCTGACTTTC | - | TRBJ2-6 | TRBV5-1 | -
CASSGKRVPIF | TGTGCCAGCAGCGGCAAGAGGGTTCCAATCTTC | - | TRBJ2-1 | TRBV4-2 | -
CASSFRPSTEAFF | TGTGCCAGCAGTTTCAGGCCCTCCACTGAAGCTTTCTTT | - | TRBJ1-1 | TRBV6-5 | -
CASGTTSYEQYF | TGTGCCAGCGGGACAACAAGCTACGAGCAGTACTTC | - | TRBJ2-7 | TRBV6-6 | -
CASSLVRDYGYTF | TGTGCCAGCAGCTTGGTCAGGGACTATGGCTACACCTTC | - | TRBJ1-2 | TRBV5-5 | -
CASSTQGADPSYEQYF | TGTGCCAGCAGCACCCAGGGGGCAGACCCCTCCTACGAGCAGTACTTC | - | TRBJ2-7 | TRBV21-1 | -
CASRVFGTQDEQFF | TGTGCCAGCAGAGTCTTCGGGACTCAGGATGAGCAGTTCTTC | - | TRBJ2-1 | TRBV11-1 | -
CASSMDRGAEKLFF | TGTGCCAGCAGCATGGACAGGGGGGCCGAAAAACTGTTTTTT | - | TRBJ1-4 | TRBV7-8 | TRBD1
CASSLTPVGAGQPQHF | TGTGCCAGCAGTTTAACCCCCGTGGGGGCGGGTCAGCCCCAGCATTTT | - | TRBJ1-5 | TRBV27 | -
CASSGGRGGGETQYF | TGTGCCAGCAGTGGGGGTAGGGGCGGTGGGGAGACCCAGTACTTC | - | TRBJ2-5 | TRBV2 | -
CASSGGGGTEAFF | TGTGCCAGCTCGGGCGGGGGAGGCACTGAAGCTTTCTTT | - | TRBJ1-1 | TRBV18 | -
CASSESSGGQNQPQHF | TGTGCCAGTAGCGAATCCTCGGGGGGCCAAAATCAGCCCCAGCATTTT | once | TRBJ1-5 | TRBV19 | -
CASREPDSYEQYF | TGTGCCAGCAGAGAGCCCGACTCCTACGAGCAGTACTTC | - | TRBJ2-7 | TRBV6-1 | -
CASSPRRGVTYNEQFF | TGTGCCAGCAGCCCCCGGCGGGGAGTCACTTACAATGAGCAGTTCTTC | - | TRBJ2-1 | TRBV11-1 | -
CASSWTELNTEAFF | TGTGCCAGCAGCTGGACTGAACTTAACACTGAAGCTTTCTTT | - | TRBJ1-1 | TRBV7-2 | -
CRGGGYNEQFF | TGCAGAGGGGGGGGGTACAATGAGCAGTTCTTC | - | TRBJ2-1 | TRBV29-1 | -
CASSPAGGDGNTIYF | TGTGCCAGCAGCCCCGCAGGAGGGGACGGAAACACCATATATTTT | - | TRBJ1-3 | TRBV11-2 | -
CASSMGAIYEQYF | TGTGCCAGTAGTATGGGGGCGATATACGAGCAGTACTTC | once | TRBJ2-7 | TRBV19 | -
CASSPRVDSGGLFF | TGTGCCAGCTCACCCAGGGTGGACAGCGGGGGACTGTTTTTT | - | TRBJ1-4 | TRBV18 | -
CASSVTPGQGNEKLFF | TGTGCCAGCAGTGTTACCCCCGGGCAGGGAAATGAAAAACTGTTTTTT | - | TRBJ1-4 | TRBV25-1 | -
CASSRDNEQFF | TGTGCCAGCAGCCGCGACAATGAGCAGTTCTTC | - | TRBJ2-1 | TRBV7-9 | -
CASTRGLAGATDTQYF | TGTGCCAGCACCCGGGGACTAGCGGGAGCCACAGATACGCAGTATTTT | - | TRBJ2-3 | TRBV7-9 | TRBD2
CASSIGRGRTGELFF | TGTGCCAGTAGTATAGGCAGGGGGCGGACCGGGGAGCTGTTTTTT | - | TRBJ2-2 | TRBV19 | TRBD1
CSALSGGYTF | TGCAGTGCATTATCGGGGGGCTACACCTTC | few | TRBJ1-2 | TRBV20-1 | -
CASRTGTSGQETQYF | TGTGCCAGCAGAACCGGGACTAGCGGACAAGAGACCCAGTACTTC | - | TRBJ2-5 | TRBV2 | TRBD2
CASSSGANAYEQYF | TGCGCCAGCAGCTCCGGAGCGAACGCCTACGAGCAGTACTTC | - | TRBJ2-7 | TRBV5-1 | -
CASGLAPSQYF | TGCGCCAGCGGACTAGCGCCATCTCAGTACTTC | - | TRBJ2-4 | TRBV10-2 | TRBD2
CASSVEEGGNSPLHF | TGTGCCAGCAGCGTAGAGGAGGGAGGGAATTCACCCCTCCACTTT | - | TRBJ1-6 | TRBV9 | -
CASSTKGTSGRGFGTQYF | TGTGCCAGCAGCACCAAGGGGACTAGCGGGAGAGGATTCGGGACCCAGTACTTC | - | TRBJ2-5 | TRBV7-9 | TRBD2
CASSPKQAWEQYF | TGTGCCAGCAGTCCAAAACAGGCGTGGGAGCAGTACTTC | - | TRBJ2-7 | TRBV27 | -
CASSYYISSYNEQFF | TGTGCCAGCAGTTACTACATTTCCTCCTACAATGAGCAGTTCTTC | - | TRBJ2-1 | TRBV6-5 | -
CASSPPTSGGAYEQYF | TGTGCCAGCAGTCCCCCCACTAGCGGGGGGGCCTACGAGCAGTACTTC | once | TRBJ2-7 | TRBV6-4 | TRBD2